A single sample is the source of the 7 T cell receptor beta chains below, sequenced in a study of blood T cell repertoires in COVID-19 (dated by TCRdb to between 2020 and 2021). Library construction relied on the immunoSEQ multiplex PCR assay. The immuneACCESS repertoire file appears here via TCRdb, limited to in-frame rearrangements. These files lack a portion of the clones; in checked studies, under half of the deficit traces to unresolved V genes, and the cause of the others is not known. The sample table lists 50,000 to 60,000 clones, 80% to 85% of them with a count of one. The ten top clones hold about 9.1% of the sample. The sequencing input was peripheral blood. The source of these receptors is a man older than 75 with COVID-19, enrolled during active disease.

This rearrangement joins TRBV6-5 to TRBJ2-1; 9 bases are shared with TRBD1. This CDR3 is 13 amino acids long. CDR1 MNHEY and CDR2 SVGAGI come from the germline V gene. The junction had 10 bases not matched to a gene; V was cut back by 11 bases and J by 8 bases. This CDR3 reads CAGDRVPGDEQFF. CDR3 sequence (DNA): TGTGCCGGGGACAGGGTACCCGGCGATGAGCAGTTCTTC.

J is TRBJ1-2 and V is TRBV3-1 (or the pseudogene TRBV3-2); the D gene is possibly TRBD1 (5 bases). The V gene's germline CDR1 is LGHDT and CDR2 YNNKEL (reference sequence). CDR3 length: 13 residues. With 2 bases removed from V and 4 bases from J, the gap between germline ends came to 8 bases. CDR3 in DNA: TGTGCCAGCAGCCAACGCAGGGTCTATGGCTACACCTTC. It is translated as CASSQRRVYGYTF.

The genes are TRBV9 and TRBJ1-2; the match to TRBD1 covers 8 bases. Per germline, CDR1 SGDLS and CDR2 YYNGEE. V was pared by 3 bases and J by 1 base, with 2 bases of the junction left unmatched. The CDR3 runs 14 residues. The CDR3 DNA is TGTGCCAGCAGCGAAGGGACAGGTAACTATGGCTACACCTTC. Amino acid sequence: CASSEGTGNYGYTF. The variable domain in full, completed from reference TRBV9 and TRBJ1-2, reads DSGVTQTPKHLITATGQRVTLRCSPRSGDLSVYWYQQSLDQGLQFLIQYYNGEERAKGNILERFSAQQFPDLHSELNLSSLELGDSALYFCASSEGTGNYGYTFGSGTRLTVV.

V usage is TRBV11-2 and J usage is TRBJ2-1; 14 positions agree with TRBD2. Germline trimming cut 6 bases from V and 3 bases from J; bases unmatched to any gene: 4. The CDR3 has 16 residues. Germline V CDR1 and CDR2: SGHAT, FQNNGV. Here the CDR3 reads CASRLGLAGDYNEQFF. CDR3 nucleotides: TGTGCCAGCAGGCTGGGACTAGCGGGAGACTACAATGAGCAGTTCTTC.

This chain connects TRBV11-3 to TRBJ2-2, with 7 bases fitting TRBD1. The CDR3 runs to 14 residues. The V gene's germline CDR1 is SGHNT and CDR2 YENEEA. Unmatched junction bases numbered 2, after V lost 6 bases and J lost 1 base. The CDR3 spells CASRQGLNTGELFF. The DNA for the CDR3 is TGTGCCAGCAGACAGGGGCTGAACACCGGGGAGCTGTTTTTT.

In nucleotides, the CDR3 is TGTGCCAGCAGTTTCGTGACCCCAGGCGAGCAGTTCTTC. Amino acid sequence: CASSFVTPGEQFF. The V gene is TRBV12-3 or TRBV12-4, the J gene TRBJ2-1; D call uncertain. V lost 3 bases, J lost 10 bases, and 13 bases lay in between. CDR3 length: 13 amino acids.

This clone was counted only a few times. CDR3 protein: CASSVAGHSRETQYF. The CDR3, as DNA: TGTGCCAGCAGCGTAGCTGGACATTCCCGGGAGACCCAGTACTTC. The rearrangement links TRBV9 to TRBJ2-5; TRBD1 is a possible D gene (5 bases). Germline values: CDR1 SGDLS, CDR2 YYNGEE. Deletions cut 0 bases from V and 5 bases from J, with 14 bases between. This CDR3 has 15 amino acids.